The 9 T cell receptor beta chains listed next were all sequenced from one sample in a study of T-cell reconstitution after alpha-beta-depleted transplantation in children. Unique molecular identifiers tagged the TCRbeta library. Each CDR3 protein gets one entry after TCRdb re-called the PCR reads with MiXCR. This repertoire shows hundreds of thousands of distinct CDR3 sequences, roughly 13% found once; its top ten account for roughly 0.77%. The starting material was PBMCs, obtained before TCRalphabeta/CD19-depleted stem cell transplant. Every receptor here comes from a girl aged 2-10 years with congenital amegakaryocytic thrombocytopenia, due to receive a stem cell transplant.

This clonotype was picked up many times. The gene calls are TRBV10-3 and TRBJ2-5; D gene unclear. Germline-derived CDR1 and CDR2 are ENHRY and SYGVKD. This CDR3 is built from 15 residues. Trimming left V 4 bases short and J 5 bases short, with 17 bases between. The CDR3: CAISGRKEGFETQYF. In DNA form, the CDR3 reads TGTGCCATCAGTGGACGGAAGGAAGGTTTCGAGACCCAGTACTTC.

The V gene is TRBV7-9, the J gene TRBJ1-1; TRBD1 is a possible D gene (5 bases). V was cut by 2 bases and J by 1 base, with 11 bases left in between. The CDR3 has 15 amino acids. Germline V gene lookup returns CDR1 SEHNR and CDR2 FQNEAQ (reference sequence). DNA of the CDR3: TGTGCCAGCAGCTTATGGGTTGGGGGGAACACTGAAGCTTTCTTT. It yields the protein CASSLWVGGNTEAFF.

This clonotype has just a few counts. The V call is TRBV7-8, the J call TRBJ2-5; D might be TRBD2 (5 bases). V lost 5 bases to trimming and J lost 5 bases, with 27 bases between them. Germline CDR1 is SGHVS and CDR2 is FQNEAQ. The CDR3 has 18 residues. The CDR3 region is CASSLPRRSSMRPETQYF. The CDR3 DNA sequence: TGTGCCAGCAGCCTACCACGGCGGTCTAGCATGAGACCGGAGACCCAGTACTTC.

V usage is TRBV5-6 and J usage is TRBJ1-2; D is unclear. V lost 6 bases, J lost 12 bases, and 24 bases lay in between. CDR1 is SGHDT, CDR2 YYEEEE, per germline. The CDR3 length is 14 residues. The CDR3 protein is CASNLLLSVEGDTF. CDR3 DNA: TGTGCCAGCAACCTTCTACTTTCCGTCGAGGGCGACACCTTC. The full variable domain, with the rest looked up from reference TRBV5-6 and TRBJ1-2, is DAGVTQSPTHLIKTRGQQVTLRCSPKSGHDTVSWYQQALGQGPQFIFQYYEEEERQRGNFPDRFSGHQFPNYSSELNVNALLLGDSALYLCASNLLLSVEGDTFGSGTRLTVV.

The rearrangement joins TRBV5-1 to TRBJ2-7; TRBD2 aligns across 7 bases. In germline, CDR1 is SGHRS, CDR2 YFSETQ. The CDR3 has 15 residues. Germline trimming cut 4 bases from V and 4 bases from J; bases unmatched to any gene: 11. CDR3 sequence: CASSQLAGDEYEQYF. DNA for the CDR3: TGCGCCAGCAGCCAGCTGGCGGGAGACGAGTACGAGCAGTACTTC.

This clonotype was detected ten times or more. The chain uses TRBV5-1 and TRBJ2-5; D may correspond to TRBD1 or TRBD2 (5 bases each). The germline V gene has CDR1 SGHRS and CDR2 YFSETQ. Trimming shortened V by 6 bases and J by 7 bases, and 19 bases separated the two germline ends. The CDR3 runs to 14 residues. The DNA of the CDR3 is TGCGCCAGCACCAACCGGGACCTTCCGGGGACCCAGTACTTC. It yields the protein CASTNRDLPGTQYF.

This clonotype was detected ten times or more. The J gene is TRBJ1-2, the V gene TRBV29-1; no firm D call. V dropped 0 bases and J dropped 6 bases, with 5 bases sitting between them. This CDR3 has 11 amino acids. Germline loops: CDR1 SQVTM, CDR2 ANQGSEA. CDR3 coding DNA: TGCAGCGTTGAAGACCGGGATGGCTACACCTTC. It is translated as CSVEDRDGYTF.

This clonotype was recorded many times. This chain connects TRBV27 to TRBJ1-1; possibly TRBD1 for D (5 bases). The germline CDR1 and CDR2 sequences are MNHEY and SMNVEV (reference sequence). The ends were cut back, 4 bases at V and 1 base at J, with 19 bases in the middle. The CDR3 runs to 17 residues. The CDR3 region has the DNA TGTGCCAGCAGTTCCCTCCCGGGACCTTCTACGAACACTGAAGCTTTCTTT. Its translation is CASSSLPGPSTNTEAFF.

This clonotype was detected only a few times. The chain employs TRBV5-1 and TRBJ2-7; D may be TRBD1 (5 bases). The CDR3 totals 20 residues. Trimming stripped 1 base from V and 0 bases from J, with 26 bases between. Germline V gene sequence: CDR1 SGHRS, CDR2 YFSETQ. The CDR3: CASSLFPSDIRTRPSYEQYF. The CDR3 DNA follows: TGCGCCAGCAGCTTGTTTCCCTCGGACATCCGTACCAGGCCCTCCTACGAGCAGTACTTC. Variable domain in full (rest from reference TRBV5-1 and TRBJ2-7): KAGVTQTPRYLIKTRGQQVTLSCSPISGHRSVSWYQQTPGQGLQFLFEYFSETQRNKGNFPGRFSGRQFSNSRSEMNVSTLELGDSALYLCASSLFPSDIRTRPSYEQYFGPGTRLTVT.